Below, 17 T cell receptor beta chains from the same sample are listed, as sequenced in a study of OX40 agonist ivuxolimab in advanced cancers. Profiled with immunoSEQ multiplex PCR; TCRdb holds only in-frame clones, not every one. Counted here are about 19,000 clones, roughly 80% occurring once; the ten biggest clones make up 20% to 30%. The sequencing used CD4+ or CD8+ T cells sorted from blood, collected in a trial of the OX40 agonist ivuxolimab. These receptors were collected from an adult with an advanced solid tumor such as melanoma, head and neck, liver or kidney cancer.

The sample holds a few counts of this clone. The chain's CDR3 is CASSPAGTRGVYEQYF. The CDR3 region has the DNA TGTGCCAGCAGCCCCGCCGGGACTAGAGGGGTCTACGAGCAGTACTTC. The chain couples TRBV7-9 to TRBJ2-7; TRBD2 aligns across 8 bases. The germline gives CDR1 SEHNR, CDR2 FQNEAQ (reference sequence). The V gene end was trimmed by 5 bases and the J gene end by 3 bases; junction bases not matched to a gene: 12. This CDR3 comprises 16 residues.

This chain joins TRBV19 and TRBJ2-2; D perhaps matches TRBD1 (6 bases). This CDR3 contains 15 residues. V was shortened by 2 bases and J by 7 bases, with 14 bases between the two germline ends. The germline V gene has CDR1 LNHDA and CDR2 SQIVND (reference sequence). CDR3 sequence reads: CASSITLTGIGELFF. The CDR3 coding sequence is TGTGCCAGTAGTATAACCCTGACAGGAATCGGGGAGCTGTTTTTT.

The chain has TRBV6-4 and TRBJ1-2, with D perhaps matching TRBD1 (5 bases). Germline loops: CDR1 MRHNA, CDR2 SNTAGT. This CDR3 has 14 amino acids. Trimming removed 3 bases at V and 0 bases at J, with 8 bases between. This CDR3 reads CASSETESNYGYTF. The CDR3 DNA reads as TGTGCCAGCAGTGAGACAGAGTCTAACTATGGCTACACCTTC.

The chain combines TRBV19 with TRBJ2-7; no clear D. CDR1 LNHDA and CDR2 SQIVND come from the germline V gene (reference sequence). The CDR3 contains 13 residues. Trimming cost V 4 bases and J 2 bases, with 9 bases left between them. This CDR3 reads CASSNGVTYEQYF. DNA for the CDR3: TGTGCCAGTAGTAACGGAGTCACCTACGAGCAGTACTTC. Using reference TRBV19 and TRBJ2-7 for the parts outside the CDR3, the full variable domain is DGGITQSPKYLFRKEGQNVTLSCEQNLNHDAMYWYRQDPGQGLRLIYYSQIVNDFQKGDIAEGYSVSREKKESFPLTVTSAQKNPTAFYLCASSNGVTYEQYFGPGTRLTVT.

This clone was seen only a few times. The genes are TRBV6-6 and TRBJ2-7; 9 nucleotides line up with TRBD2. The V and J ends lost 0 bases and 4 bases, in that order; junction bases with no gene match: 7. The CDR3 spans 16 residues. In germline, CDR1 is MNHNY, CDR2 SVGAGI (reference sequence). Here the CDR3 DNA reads TGTGCCAGCAGTTACTCGGGGCGGGGGGGTTCGTACGAGCAGTACTTC. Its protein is CASSYSGRGGSYEQYF.

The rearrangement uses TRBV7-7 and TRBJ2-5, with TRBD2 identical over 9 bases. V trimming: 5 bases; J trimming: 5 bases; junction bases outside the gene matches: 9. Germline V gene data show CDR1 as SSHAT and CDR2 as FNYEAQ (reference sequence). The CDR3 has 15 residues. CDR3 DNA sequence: TGTGCCAGCAGCGCCGGGACTAGCAGCGGGGAGACCCAGTACTTC. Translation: CASSAGTSSGETQYF. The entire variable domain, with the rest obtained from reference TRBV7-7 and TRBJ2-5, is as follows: GAGVSQSPRYKVTKRGQDVTLRCDPISSHATLYWYQQALGQGPEFLTYFNYEAQPDKSGLPSDRFSAERPEGSISTLTIQRTEQRDSAMYRCASSAGTSSGETQYFGPGTRLLVL.

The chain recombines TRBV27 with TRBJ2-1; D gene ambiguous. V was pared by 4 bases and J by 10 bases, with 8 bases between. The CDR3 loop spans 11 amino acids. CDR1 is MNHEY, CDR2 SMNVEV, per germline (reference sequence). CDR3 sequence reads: CASSSYREQFF. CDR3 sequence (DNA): TGTGCCAGCAGTTCCTACAGAGAGCAGTTCTTC.

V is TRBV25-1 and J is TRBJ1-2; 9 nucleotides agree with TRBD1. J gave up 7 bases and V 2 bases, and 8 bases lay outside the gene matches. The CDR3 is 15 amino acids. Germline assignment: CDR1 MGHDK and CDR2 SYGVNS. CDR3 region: CASSEIGTGNPGYTF. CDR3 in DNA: TGTGCCAGCAGTGAAATCGGGACAGGGAACCCTGGCTACACCTTC.

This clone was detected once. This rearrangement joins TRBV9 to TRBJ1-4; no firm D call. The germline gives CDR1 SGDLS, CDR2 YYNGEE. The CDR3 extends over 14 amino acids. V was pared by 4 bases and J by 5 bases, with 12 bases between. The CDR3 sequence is CASSSDWPNEKLFF. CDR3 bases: TGTGCCAGCAGCTCCGACTGGCCCAATGAAAAACTGTTTTTT.

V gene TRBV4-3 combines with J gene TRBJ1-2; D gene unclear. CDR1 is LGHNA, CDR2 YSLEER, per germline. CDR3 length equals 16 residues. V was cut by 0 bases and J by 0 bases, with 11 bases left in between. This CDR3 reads CASSQDLGEANYGYTF. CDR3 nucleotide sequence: TGCGCCAGCAGCCAAGATCTTGGGGAAGCTAACTATGGCTACACCTTC.

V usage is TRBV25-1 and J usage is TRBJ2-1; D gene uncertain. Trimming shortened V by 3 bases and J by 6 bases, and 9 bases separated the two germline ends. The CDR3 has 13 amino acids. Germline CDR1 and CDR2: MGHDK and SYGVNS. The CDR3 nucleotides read TGTGCCAGCAGTGACCCCCGTATCAATGAGCAGTTCTTC. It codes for CASSDPRINEQFF.

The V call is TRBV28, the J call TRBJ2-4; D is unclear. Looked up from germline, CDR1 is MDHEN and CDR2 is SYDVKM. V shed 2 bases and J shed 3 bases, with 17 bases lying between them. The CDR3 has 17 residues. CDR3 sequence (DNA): TGTGCCAGCAGTTTAGGGAACCCAATAGCTTACAAAAACATTCAGTACTTC. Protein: CASSLGNPIAYKNIQYF.

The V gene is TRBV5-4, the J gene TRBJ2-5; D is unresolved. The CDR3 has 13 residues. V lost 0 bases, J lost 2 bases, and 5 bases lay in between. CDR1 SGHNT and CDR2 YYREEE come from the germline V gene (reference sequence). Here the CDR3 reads CASSLGQQETQYF. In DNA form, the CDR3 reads TGTGCCAGCAGCTTGGGCCAGCAAGAGACCCAGTACTTC.

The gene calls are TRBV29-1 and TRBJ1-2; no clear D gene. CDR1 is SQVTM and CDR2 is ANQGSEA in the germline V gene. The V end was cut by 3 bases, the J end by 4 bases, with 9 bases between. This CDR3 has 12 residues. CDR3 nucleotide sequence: TGCAGCGTTGAGTCCAGCTCCTATGGCTACACCTTC. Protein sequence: CSVESSSYGYTF.

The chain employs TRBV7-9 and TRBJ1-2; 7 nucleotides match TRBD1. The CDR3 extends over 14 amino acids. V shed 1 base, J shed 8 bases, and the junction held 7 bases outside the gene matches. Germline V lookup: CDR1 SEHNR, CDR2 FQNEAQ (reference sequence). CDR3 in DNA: TGTGCCAGCAGCTTAGTTTCAGGGGGAAACGGCTACACCTTC. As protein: CASSLVSGGNGYTF.

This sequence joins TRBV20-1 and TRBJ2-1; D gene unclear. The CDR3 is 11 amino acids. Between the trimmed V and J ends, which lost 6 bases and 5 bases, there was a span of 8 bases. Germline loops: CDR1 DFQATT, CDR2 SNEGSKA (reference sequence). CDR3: CSAPLNNEQFF. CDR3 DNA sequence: TGCAGTGCCCCGCTTAACAATGAGCAGTTCTTC.

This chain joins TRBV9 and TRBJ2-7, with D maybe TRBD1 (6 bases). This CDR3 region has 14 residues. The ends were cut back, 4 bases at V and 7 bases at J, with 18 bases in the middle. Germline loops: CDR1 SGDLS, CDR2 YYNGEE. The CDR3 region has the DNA TGTGCCAGCAGCTCCCGTCTGGGGGCGAGGGAGCAGTACTTC. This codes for CASSSRLGAREQYF.